Each of the 2 T cell receptor beta chains below was sequenced from the same sample in a study of T cell responses to AZD1222 COVID-19 vaccine. Libraries were prepared by immunoSEQ multiplex PCR; TCRdb keeps only in-frame clonotypes and omits some of them. The sample lists approximately 110,000 clones, 85% to 90% occurring once. The sample here was peripheral blood, taken 28 days after the second AZD1222 dose. Every receptor here comes from an adult who received the AZD1222 COVID-19 vaccine.

This rearrangement joins TRBV5-1 to TRBJ1-1; D is ambiguous. The CDR3 totals 14 residues. The V and J ends lost 4 bases and 1 base respectively, with 11 bases between them. Germline V CDR1 and CDR2: SGHRS, YFSETQ. The CDR3 protein is CASSQAPGNTEAFF. The DNA for the CDR3 is TGCGCCAGCAGCCAAGCCCCCGGGAACACTGAAGCTTTCTTT.

The J gene is TRBJ1-2, the V gene TRBV29-1; no clear D. This CDR3 is built from 12 residues. Trimming pared 6 bases from V and 2 bases from J, leaving 10 bases between. Per germline, CDR1 SQVTM and CDR2 ANQGSEA. The CDR3 DNA sequence: TGCAGCGTCGAGAGTCCGAACTATGGCTACACCTTC. Translated: CSVESPNYGYTF.